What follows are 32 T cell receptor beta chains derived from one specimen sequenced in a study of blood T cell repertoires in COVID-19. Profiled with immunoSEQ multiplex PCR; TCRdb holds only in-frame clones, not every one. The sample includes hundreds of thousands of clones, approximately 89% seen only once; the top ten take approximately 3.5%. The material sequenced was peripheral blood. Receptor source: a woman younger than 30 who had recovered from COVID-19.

This CDR3 is CASSLRLAANEQFF. CDR3 nucleotides: TGTGCCAGCAGCTTAAGGTTAGCCGCCAATGAGCAGTTCTTC. The rearrangement joins TRBV7-2 to TRBJ2-1; no reliable D call. CDR3 length equals 14 residues. Germline CDR1 and CDR2: SGHTA and FQGNSA. The V and J ends lost 2 bases and 6 bases respectively, with 11 bases between them.

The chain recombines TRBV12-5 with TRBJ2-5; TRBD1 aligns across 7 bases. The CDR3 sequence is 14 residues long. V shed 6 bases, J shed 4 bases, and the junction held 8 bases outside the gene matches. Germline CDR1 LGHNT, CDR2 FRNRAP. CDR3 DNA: TGTGCTAGTGGATTGTCAGGGGGTGGAGAGACCCAGTACTTC. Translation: CASGLSGGGETQYF.

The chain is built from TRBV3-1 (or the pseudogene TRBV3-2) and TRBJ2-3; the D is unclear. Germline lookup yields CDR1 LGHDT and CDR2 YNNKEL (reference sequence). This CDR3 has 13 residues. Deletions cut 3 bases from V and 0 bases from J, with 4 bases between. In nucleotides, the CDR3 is TGTGCCAGCAGCCAGGCTAGCACAGATACGCAGTATTTT. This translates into CASSQASTDTQYF.

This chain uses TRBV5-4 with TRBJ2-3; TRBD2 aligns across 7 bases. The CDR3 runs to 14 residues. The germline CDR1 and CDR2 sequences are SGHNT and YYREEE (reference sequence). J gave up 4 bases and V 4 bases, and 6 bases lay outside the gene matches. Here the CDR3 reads CASSSSGGADTQYF. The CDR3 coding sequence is TGTGCCAGCAGCAGCTCGGGAGGCGCAGATACGCAGTATTTT.

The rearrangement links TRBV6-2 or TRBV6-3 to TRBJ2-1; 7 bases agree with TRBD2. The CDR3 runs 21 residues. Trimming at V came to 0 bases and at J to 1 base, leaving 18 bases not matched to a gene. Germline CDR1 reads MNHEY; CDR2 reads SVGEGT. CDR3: CASSYSMSARESGGSYNEQFF. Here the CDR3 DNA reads TGTGCCAGCAGTTACTCGATGTCGGCGCGGGAGTCGGGGGGATCCTACAATGAGCAGTTCTTC.

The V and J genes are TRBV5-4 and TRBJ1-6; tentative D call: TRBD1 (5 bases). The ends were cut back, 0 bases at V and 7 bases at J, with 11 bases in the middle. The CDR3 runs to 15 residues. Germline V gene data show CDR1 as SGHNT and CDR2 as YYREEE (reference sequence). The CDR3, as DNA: TGTGCCAGCAGCTTGGACGGGAGGGACAATTCACCCCTCCACTTT. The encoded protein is CASSLDGRDNSPLHF.

CDR3 residues: CASSNNIRWGNTIYF. The DNA of the CDR3 is TGTGCCAGCAGTAATAACATAAGATGGGGCAACACCATATATTTT. This chain connects TRBV7-8 to TRBJ1-3; D possibly corresponds to TRBD1 (5 bases). The V and J ends lost 6 bases and 7 bases respectively, with 19 bases between them. The CDR3 sequence is 15 residues long. Germline V gives CDR1 SGHVS, CDR2 FQNEAQ.

The CDR3 nucleotides read TGTGCCAGCAGCTTAGAGTTCAAGCGGGAAGGTACGCAGTATTTT. It translates to CASSLEFKREGTQYF. The V gene is TRBV5-4, the J gene TRBJ2-3, with 7 bases that match TRBD2. The junction had 11 bases not matched to a gene; V was cut back by 2 bases and J by 8 bases. The CDR3 length is 15 residues. Germline V gene data show CDR1 as SGHNT and CDR2 as YYREEE (reference sequence).

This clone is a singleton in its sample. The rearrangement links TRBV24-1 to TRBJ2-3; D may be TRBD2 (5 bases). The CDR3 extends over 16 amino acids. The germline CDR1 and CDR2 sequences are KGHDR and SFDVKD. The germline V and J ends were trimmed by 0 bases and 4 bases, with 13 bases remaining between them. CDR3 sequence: CATSDLRAGGADTQYF. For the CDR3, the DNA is TGTGCCACCAGTGATTTGCGGGCGGGCGGTGCAGATACGCAGTATTTT.

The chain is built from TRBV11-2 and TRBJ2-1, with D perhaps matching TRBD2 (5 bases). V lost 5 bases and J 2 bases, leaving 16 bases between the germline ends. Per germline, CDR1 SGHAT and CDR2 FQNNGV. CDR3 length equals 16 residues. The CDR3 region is CASSPRLAPTYNEQFF. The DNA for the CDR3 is TGTGCCAGCAGCCCCCGGCTAGCTCCTACCTACAATGAGCAGTTCTTC. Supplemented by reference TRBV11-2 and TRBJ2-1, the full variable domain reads EAGVAQSPRYKIIEKRQSVAFWCNPISGHATLYWYQQILGQGPKLLIQFQNNGVVDDSQLPKDRFSAERLKGVDSTLKIQPAKLEDSAVYLCASSPRLAPTYNEQFFGPGTRLTVL.

The CDR3 is CASSPGTGFGNTIYF. CDR3 in DNA: TGTGCCAGCTCACCGGGGACAGGGTTTGGAAACACCATATATTTT. The chain carries TRBV18 and TRBJ1-3, with 9 bases fitting TRBD1. V trimming: 3 bases; J trimming: 3 bases; junction bases outside the gene matches: 3. The V gene's germline CDR1 is KGHSH and CDR2 LQKENI. This CDR3 is built from 15 residues. The full variable domain, completed using reference TRBV18 and TRBJ1-3, is NAGVMQNPRHLVRRRGQEARLRCSPMKGHSHVYWYRQLPEEGLKFMVYLQKENIIDESGMPKERFSAEFPKEGPSILRIQQVVRGDSAAYFCASSPGTGFGNTIYFGEGSWLTVV.

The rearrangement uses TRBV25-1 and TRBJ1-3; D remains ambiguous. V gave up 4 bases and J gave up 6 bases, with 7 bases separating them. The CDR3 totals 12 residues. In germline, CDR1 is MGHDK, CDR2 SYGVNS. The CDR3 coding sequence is TGTGCCAGCAGTGCAGATTCAAACACCATATATTTT. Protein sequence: CASSADSNTIYF.

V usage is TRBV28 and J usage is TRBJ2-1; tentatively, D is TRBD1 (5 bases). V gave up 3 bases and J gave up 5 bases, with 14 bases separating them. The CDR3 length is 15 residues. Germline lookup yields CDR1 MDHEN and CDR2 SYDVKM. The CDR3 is CASSLGLVMDNEQFF. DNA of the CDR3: TGTGCCAGCAGTTTGGGGCTAGTGATGGACAATGAGCAGTTCTTC.

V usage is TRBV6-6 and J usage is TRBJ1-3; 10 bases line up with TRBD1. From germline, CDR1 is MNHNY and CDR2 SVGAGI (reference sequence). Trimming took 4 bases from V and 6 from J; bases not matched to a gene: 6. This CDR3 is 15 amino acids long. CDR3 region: CASSSPGTGENTIYF. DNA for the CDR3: TGTGCCAGCAGTTCTCCCGGGACAGGGGAAAACACCATATATTTT.

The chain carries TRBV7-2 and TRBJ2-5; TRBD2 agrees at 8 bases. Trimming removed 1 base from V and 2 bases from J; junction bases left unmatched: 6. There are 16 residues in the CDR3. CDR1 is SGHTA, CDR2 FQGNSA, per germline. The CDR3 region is CASSLVSSGRQETQYF. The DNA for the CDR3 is TGTGCCAGCAGCTTAGTCTCTAGCGGGCGGCAAGAGACCCAGTACTTC.

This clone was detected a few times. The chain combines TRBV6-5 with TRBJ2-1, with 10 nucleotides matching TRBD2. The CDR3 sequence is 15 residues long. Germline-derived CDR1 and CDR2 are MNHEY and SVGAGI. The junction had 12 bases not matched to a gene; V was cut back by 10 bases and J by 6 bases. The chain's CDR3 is CATTPGTSVANEQFF. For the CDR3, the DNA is TGTGCCACAACTCCCGGGACTAGCGTAGCCAATGAGCAGTTCTTC.

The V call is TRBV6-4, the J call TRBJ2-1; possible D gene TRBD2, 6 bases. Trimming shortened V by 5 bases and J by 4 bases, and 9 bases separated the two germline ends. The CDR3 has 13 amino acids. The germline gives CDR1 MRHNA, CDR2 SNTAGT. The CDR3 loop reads CASSSGLYNEQFF. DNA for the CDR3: TGTGCCAGCAGTTCCGGACTATACAATGAGCAGTTCTTC.

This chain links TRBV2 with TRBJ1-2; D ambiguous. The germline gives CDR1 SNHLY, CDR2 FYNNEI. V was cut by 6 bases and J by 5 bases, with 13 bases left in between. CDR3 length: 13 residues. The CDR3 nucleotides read TGTGCCAGCAGCGCCGGGTCCCTGTATGGCTACACCTTC. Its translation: CASSAGSLYGYTF. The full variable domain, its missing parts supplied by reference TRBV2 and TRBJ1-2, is EPEVTQTPSHQVTQMGQEVILRCVPISNHLYFYWYRQILGQKVEFLVSFYNNEISEKSEIFDDQFSVERPDGSNFTLKIRSTKLEDSAMYFCASSAGSLYGYTFGSGTRLTVV.

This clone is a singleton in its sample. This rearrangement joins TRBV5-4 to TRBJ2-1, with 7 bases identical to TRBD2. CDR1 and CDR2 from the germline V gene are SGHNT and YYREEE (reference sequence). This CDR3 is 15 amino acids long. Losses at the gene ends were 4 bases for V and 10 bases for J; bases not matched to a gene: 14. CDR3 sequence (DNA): TGTGCCAGCAGCGCCGAGAAGGGAGGGGCAAAAGAGCAGTTCTTC. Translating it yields CASSAEKGGAKEQFF.

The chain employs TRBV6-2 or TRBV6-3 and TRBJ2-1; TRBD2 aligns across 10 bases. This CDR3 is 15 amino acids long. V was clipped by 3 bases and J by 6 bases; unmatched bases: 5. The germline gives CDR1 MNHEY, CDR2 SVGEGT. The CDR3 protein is CASSYELAGFNEQFF. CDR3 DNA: TGTGCCAGCAGTTATGAACTAGCGGGATTCAATGAGCAGTTCTTC.

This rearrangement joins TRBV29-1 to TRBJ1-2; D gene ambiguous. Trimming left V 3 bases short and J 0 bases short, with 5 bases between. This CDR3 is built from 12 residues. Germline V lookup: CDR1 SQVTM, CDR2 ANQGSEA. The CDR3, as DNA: TGCAGCGTTGAGTCCGCTAACTATGGCTACACCTTC. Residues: CSVESANYGYTF.

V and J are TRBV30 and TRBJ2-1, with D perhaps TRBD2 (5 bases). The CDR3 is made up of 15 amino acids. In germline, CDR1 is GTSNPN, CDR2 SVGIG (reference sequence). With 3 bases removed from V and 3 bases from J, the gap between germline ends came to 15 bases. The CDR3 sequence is CAWSGWSGRYNEQFF. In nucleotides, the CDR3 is TGTGCCTGGAGCGGTTGGAGCGGACGCTACAATGAGCAGTTCTTC.

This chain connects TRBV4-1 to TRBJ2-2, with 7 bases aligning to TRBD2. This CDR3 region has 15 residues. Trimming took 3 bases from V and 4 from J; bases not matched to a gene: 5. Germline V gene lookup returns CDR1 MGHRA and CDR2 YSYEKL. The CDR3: CASSHIIAGTGELFF. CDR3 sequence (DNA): TGCGCCAGCAGCCACATAATAGCGGGCACCGGGGAGCTGTTTTTT.

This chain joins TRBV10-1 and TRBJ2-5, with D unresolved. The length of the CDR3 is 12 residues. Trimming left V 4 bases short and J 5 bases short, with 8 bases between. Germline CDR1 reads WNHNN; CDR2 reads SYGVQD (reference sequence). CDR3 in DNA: TGCGCCAGCAGTGGGTCCGGGGAGACCCAGTACTTC. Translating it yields CASSGSGETQYF.

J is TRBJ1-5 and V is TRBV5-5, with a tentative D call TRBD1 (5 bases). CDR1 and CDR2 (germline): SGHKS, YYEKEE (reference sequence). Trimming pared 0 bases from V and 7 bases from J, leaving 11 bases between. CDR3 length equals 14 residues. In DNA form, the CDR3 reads TGTGCCAGCAGCTTGGATCGCGGGACCCAGCCCCAGCATTTT. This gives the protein CASSLDRGTQPQHF.

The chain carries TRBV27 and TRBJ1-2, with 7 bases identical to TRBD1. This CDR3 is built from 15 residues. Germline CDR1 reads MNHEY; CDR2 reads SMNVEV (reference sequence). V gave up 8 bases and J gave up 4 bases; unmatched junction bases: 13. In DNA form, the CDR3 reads TGTGCCAGCGGGCGAACAGGGGTCCCTTCCTATGGCTACACCTTC. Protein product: CASGRTGVPSYGYTF.

The CDR3 is CASSEELAGGFDTQYF. DNA for the CDR3: TGTGCCAGCAGTGAAGAGCTAGCGGGAGGGTTTGATACGCAGTATTTT. The V call is TRBV6-1, the J call TRBJ2-3, with TRBD2 matching 12 bases. The CDR3 length is 16 residues. The V gene's germline CDR1 is MNHNS and CDR2 SASEGT. Germline trimming cut 1 base from V and 6 bases from J; bases unmatched to any gene: 5.

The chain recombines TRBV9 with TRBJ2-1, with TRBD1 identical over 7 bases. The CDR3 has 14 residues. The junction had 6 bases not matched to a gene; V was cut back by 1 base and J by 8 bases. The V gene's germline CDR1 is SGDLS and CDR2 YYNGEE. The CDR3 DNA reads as TGTGCCAGCAGCGTAAGAAACAGGGGAGATGAGCAGTTCTTC. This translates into CASSVRNRGDEQFF.

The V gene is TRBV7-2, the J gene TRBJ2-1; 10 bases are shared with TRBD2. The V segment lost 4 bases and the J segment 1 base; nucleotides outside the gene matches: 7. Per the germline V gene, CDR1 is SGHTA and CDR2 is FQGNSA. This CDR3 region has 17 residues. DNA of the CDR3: TGTGCCAGCAGCTCCCGACTAGCGGGTAATTCCTACAATGAGCAGTTCTTC. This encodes CASSSRLAGNSYNEQFF. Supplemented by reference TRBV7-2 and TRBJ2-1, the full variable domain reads GAGVSQSPSNKVTEKGKDVELRCDPISGHTALYWYRQSLGQGLEFLIYFQGNSAPDKSGLPSDRFSAERTGGSVSTLTIQRTQQEDSAVYLCASSSRLAGNSYNEQFFGPGTRLTVL.

The CDR3 loop is CASSLAVRGQGGEKLFF. The CDR3 DNA follows: TGTGCCAGCAGCTTAGCTGTTCGAGGGCAGGGAGGTGAAAAACTGTTTTTT. J is TRBJ1-4 and V is TRBV7-2, with a possible D match to TRBD1 (5 bases). With 0 bases removed from V and 7 bases from J, the gap between germline ends came to 18 bases. CDR3 length: 17 residues. Germline values: CDR1 SGHTA, CDR2 FQGNSA.

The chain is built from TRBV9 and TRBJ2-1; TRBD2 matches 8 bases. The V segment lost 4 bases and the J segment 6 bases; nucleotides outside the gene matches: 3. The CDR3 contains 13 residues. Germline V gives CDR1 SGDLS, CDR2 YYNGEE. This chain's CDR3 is CASSPGGANEQFF. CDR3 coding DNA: TGTGCCAGCAGCCCGGGGGGGGCCAATGAGCAGTTCTTC.

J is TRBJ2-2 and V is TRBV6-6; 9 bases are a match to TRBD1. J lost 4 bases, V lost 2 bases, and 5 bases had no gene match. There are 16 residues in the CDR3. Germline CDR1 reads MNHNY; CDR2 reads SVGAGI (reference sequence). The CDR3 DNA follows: TGTGCCAGCAGTTACCTAGGACAGGGGTCCACCGGGGAGCTGTTTTTT. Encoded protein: CASSYLGQGSTGELFF.